This is a list of T cell receptor beta chains from one sample in a study of blood T cell repertoires in COVID-19. Clones were sequenced by immunoSEQ multiplex PCR, and TCRdb holds only the in-frame ones, with some missing. The sample lists tens of thousands of clones, 65% to 85% occurring once. The sequenced material came from peripheral blood. The origin of the receptors is an elderly man with active or convalescent COVID-19. Each CDR3 is given with its conserved first and last residue. The order of the fields is D gene, V gene, clone size, J gene, CDR3 protein, CDR3 DNA. D genes are given only for firm matches. Clone size is stated in some rows and not others, as once, few, many or a class when expanded.

>-|TRBV5-5|once|TRBJ1-3
CASSLETGQTSGNTIYF
TGTGCCAGCAGCTTGGAAACGGGACAAACCTCTGGAAACACCATATATTTT
>-|TRBV18|-|TRBJ2-2
CASSPQKYRVTGELFF
TGTGCCAGCTCACCACAAAAATACAGGGTCACCGGGGAGCTGTTTTTT
>TRBD1|TRBV7-9|-|TRBJ2-5
CASSLALGQELETQYF
TGTGCCAGCAGCTTAGCGTTAGGACAGGAGTTAGAGACCCAGTACTTC
>-|TRBV4-1|-|TRBJ2-2
CASSRGTANTGELFF
TGCGCCAGCAGCCGCGGGACAGCGAACACCGGGGAGCTGTTTTTT
>TRBD1|TRBV2|-|TRBJ1-6
CASKGALNSPLHF
TGTGCCAGCAAGGGGGCTCTAAATTCACCCCTCCACTTT
>-|TRBV10-2|-|TRBJ2-7
CASSDRVPYEQYF
TGCGCCAGCAGTGACCGGGTCCCCTACGAGCAGTACTTC
>TRBD2|TRBV24-1|-|TRBJ2-3
CATSDRSGGPTDTQYF
TGTGCCACCAGTGACCGTAGCGGGGGGCCCACAGATACGCAGTATTTT
>-|TRBV6-4|-|TRBJ2-2
CASKGANTGELFF
TGTGCCAGCAAGGGGGCGAACACCGGGGAGCTGTTTTTT
>TRBD2|TRBV4-2|-|TRBJ2-1
CASSQDSGANNEQFF
TGTGCCAGCAGCCAAGATAGCGGGGCTAACAATGAGCAGTTCTTC
>TRBD2|TRBV5-1|-|TRBJ2-1
CASSSGASYNEQFF
TGCGCCAGCAGCAGCGGGGCGAGCTACAATGAGCAGTTCTTC
>-|TRBV5-1|-|TRBJ1-1
CASRVGGGGDTEAFF
TGCGCCAGCAGGGTGGGGGGTGGAGGAGACACTGAAGCTTTCTTT
>-|TRBV5-1|-|TRBJ1-4
CASSLAQSEKLFF
TGCGCCAGCAGCTTGGCCCAGTCTGAAAAACTGTTTTTT
>-|TRBV19|few|TRBJ2-7
CASSIRPGNTYEQYF
TGTGCCAGTAGTATTCGGCCAGGTAATACCTACGAGCAGTACTTC
>-|TRBV6-5|-|TRBJ1-4
CASRPDRSFNEKLFF
TGTGCCAGCAGGCCCGACAGGTCATTTAATGAAAAACTGTTTTTT
>TRBD1|TRBV9|-|TRBJ1-5
CASSKGQDQPQHF
TGTGCCAGCAGCAAGGGACAGGATCAGCCCCAGCATTTT
>TRBD1|TRBV28|-|TRBJ1-5
CATVRRTGRAEPQHF
TGTGCCACAGTCAGACGGACAGGGCGCGCGGAGCCCCAGCATTTT
>TRBD1|TRBV18|-|TRBJ1-5
CASSTGQVGNQPQHF
TGTGCCAGCTCAACTGGACAGGTTGGAAATCAGCCCCAGCATTTT
>TRBD1|TRBV7-2|-|TRBJ2-7
CASSSRTGFTYEQYF
TGTGCCAGCAGTTCACGGACAGGATTTACCTACGAGCAGTACTTC
>TRBD1|TRBV11-2|-|TRBJ2-1
CASSSRTGSGEQFF
TGTGCCAGCAGCTCCCGGACAGGTTCGGGTGAGCAGTTCTTC
>-|TRBV6-5|-|TRBJ1-1
CASRADRNTEAFF
TGTGCCAGCAGAGCAGACAGGAACACTGAAGCTTTCTTT
>-|TRBV10-3|once|TRBJ2-2
CAISSSTGELFF
TGTGCCATCTCTAGCTCCACCGGGGAGCTGTTTTTT
>TRBD2|TRBV11-2|-|TRBJ2-5
CASSFSGRGQETQYF
TGTGCCAGCAGCTTCAGCGGGAGGGGTCAAGAGACCCAGTACTTC
>-|TRBV2|-|TRBJ1-5
CASTRGNSNQPQHF
TGTGCCAGCACGCGGGGCAATAGCAATCAGCCCCAGCATTTT
>-|TRBV6-2/TRBV6-3|once|TRBJ2-7
CASSKRRGSSASSKAEQYF
TGTGCCAGCAGCAAACGTCGGGGTTCTAGCGCGAGTTCTAAAGCCGAGCAGTACTTC
>-|TRBV6-5|-|TRBJ2-3
CASKQGGTDTQYF
TGTGCCAGCAAACAGGGAGGCACAGATACGCAGTATTTT
>TRBD1|TRBV9|-|TRBJ2-2
CASYRGQSGELFF
TGTGCCAGCTATAGGGGACAGTCCGGGGAGCTGTTTTTT
>-|TRBV19|-|TRBJ1-2
CASRIGQGHYGYTF
TGTGCCAGTAGAATTGGTCAGGGCCACTATGGCTACACCTTC
>-|TRBV30|once|TRBJ2-2
CAWSQKHTGELFF
TGTGCCTGGAGTCAGAAACACACCGGGGAGCTGTTTTTT
>-|TRBV2|once|TRBJ2-1
CASSEIRPSRNEQFF
TGTGCCAGCAGTGAAATTCGTCCCTCTCGGAATGAGCAGTTCTTC
>-|TRBV2|-|TRBJ2-6
CASSEGVLNVLTF
TGTGCCAGCAGTGAAGGAGTCCTCAACGTCCTGACTTTC
>-|TRBV5-1|-|TRBJ1-4
CASSLGSAGEKLFF
TGCGCCAGCAGTTTGGGGTCTGCGGGCGAAAAACTGTTTTTT
>TRBD2|TRBV18|few|TRBJ2-1
CASSRIRGLASNEQFF
TGTGCCAGCTCACGGATTCGAGGACTAGCCTCTAATGAGCAGTTCTTC
>TRBD1|TRBV5-4|once|TRBJ1-2
CASSLAFLGQGDYGYTF
TGTGCCAGCAGCTTGGCTTTTTTGGGACAGGGGGACTATGGCTACACCTTC
>-|TRBV19|-|TRBJ2-1
CASAWAIQGVDEQFF
TGTGCCAGCGCGTGGGCGATACAGGGTGTGGATGAGCAGTTCTTC
>-|TRBV5-1|-|TRBJ2-1
CASSVTTTSYNEQFF
TGCGCCAGCAGCGTGACTACCACCTCCTACAATGAGCAGTTCTTC
>-|TRBV6-4|-|TRBJ1-5
CASAEEMNQPQHF
TGTGCCAGCGCGGAAGAAATGAATCAGCCCCAGCATTTT
>-|TRBV14|once|TRBJ1-1
CASSSGQGWNTEAFF
TGTGCCAGCAGCTCCGGGCAGGGGTGGAACACTGAAGCTTTCTTT
>-|TRBV4-1|once|TRBJ2-5
CASSRLAGETQYF
TGCGCCAGCAGCCGTCTGGCGGGAGAGACCCAGTACTTC
>-|TRBV27|few|TRBJ2-7
CASRLNSYTYEQYF
TGTGCCAGCAGGCTGAACAGTTATACGTACGAGCAGTACTTC
>-|TRBV10-3|-|TRBJ2-7
CATGDAYEQYF
TGTGCTACGGGGGATGCTTACGAGCAGTACTTC
>TRBD2|TRBV29-1|-|TRBJ2-1
CSVEGPGTSVYNEQFF
TGCAGCGTCGAGGGTCCCGGGACTAGCGTATACAATGAGCAGTTCTTC
>-|TRBV4-1|-|TRBJ2-3
CASSQVGLRADTQYF
TGCGCCAGCAGCCAAGTGGGTCTCAGGGCAGATACGCAGTATTTT
>TRBD1|TRBV28|-|TRBJ2-3
CASSQGDIRNTQYF
TGTGCCAGCAGCCAGGGGGACATCCGCAATACGCAGTATTTT
>-|TRBV19|-|TRBJ1-5
CASTQRGSNQPQHF
TGTGCCAGTACCCAACGAGGGAGCAATCAGCCCCAGCATTTT